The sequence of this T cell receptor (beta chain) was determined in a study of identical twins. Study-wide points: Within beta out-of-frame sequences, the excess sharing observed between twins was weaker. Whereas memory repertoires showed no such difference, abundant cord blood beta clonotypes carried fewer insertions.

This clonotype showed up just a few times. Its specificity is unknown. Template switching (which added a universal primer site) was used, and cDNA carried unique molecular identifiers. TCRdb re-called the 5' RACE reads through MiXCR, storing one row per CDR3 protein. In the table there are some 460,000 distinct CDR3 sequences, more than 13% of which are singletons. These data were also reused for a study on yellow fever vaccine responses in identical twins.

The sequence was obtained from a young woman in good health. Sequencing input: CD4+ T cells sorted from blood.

CDR3 protein: CASSYSDHDYEQYF. CDR3 DNA: TGTGCCAGCAGTTACTCGGACCACGACTACGAGCAGTACTTC. The rearrangement joins TRBV6-2 or TRBV6-3 to TRBJ2-7; D is undetermined. CDR1 MNHEY and CDR2 SVGEGT come from the germline V gene. This CDR3 contains 14 residues. V lost 0 bases to trimming and J lost 3 bases, with 9 bases between them.